This T cell receptor beta chain is from a study of blood T cell repertoires in COVID-19. Individuals drawn from approximately 22 US areas were roughly 18 to 95 years old. Two negative PCRs, clearance, or symptom resolution had been documented for recovered Cohort 3 donors. Methods used by the authors: Nucleated cell counts were estimated from reference gene primer amplification. The protocol was immunoSEQ multiplex PCR, while the TCRdb copy is restricted to in-frame clones and leaves out a portion. That table is the source of V, J and clone size, and D and trimming were worked out from the DNA. The table includes about 320,000 clones, approximately 88% detected once. V lost 5 bases and J 6 bases, leaving 17 bases between the germline ends. Germline V lookup: CDR1 SEHNR, CDR2 FQNEAQ (reference sequence). There are 14 residues in the CDR3.

V gene TRBV7-9 combines with J gene TRBJ2-7, with D perhaps TRBD1 (5 bases). Sample: PBMCs or T cells enriched from blood (not recorded which). This sequence was found in a woman aged 18-29 years who had recovered from COVID-19. The CDR3 sequence: CASSDLSQVIEQYF. The CDR3 bases are TGTGCCAGCAGCGATTTATCACAGGTGATCGAGCAGTACTTC.